The rows below give T cell receptor beta chains drawn from one sample of a study of vaccination effects on CD4 cells after COVID-19. Clones were read by immunoSEQ multiplex PCR, and TCRdb kept only the in-frame ones, dropping some. The table lists some 14,000 clones, 72% of them singletons. These receptors are not linked to any known antigen. Source: CD4+ T cells from PBMCs cultured with SARS-CoV-2 spike peptides, taken after COVID-19 vaccination. Source of these receptors: a human donor who received a COVID-19 vaccine. Each CDR3 is given with its conserved first and last residue. D genes are given only for firm matches. For some rows the clone size is stated as once, few or many, or as a class when expanded; others skip it.

clone_size,j_call,v_call,d_call,cdr3_nt,cdr3_aa
NA,TRBJ2-7,TRBV9,NA,TGTGCCAGCGCGGGACCGACTGGCGAGCAGTACTTC,CASAGPTGEQYF
NA,TRBJ2-3,TRBV5-1,NA,TGCGCCAGCAGCTTGTCAGGGGCCGCAGATACGCAGTATTTT,CASSLSGAADTQYF
NA,TRBJ1-1,TRBV6-5,NA,TGTGCCAGCACATGGGGGAATTTGGGTGAAGCTTTCTTT,CASTWGNLGEAFF
few,TRBJ2-7,TRBV11-2,NA,TGTGCCAGCAGCGAACAGGGATACGAGCAGTACTTC,CASSEQGYEQYF
NA,TRBJ1-3,TRBV19,TRBD1,TGTGCCAGTAGTACGCATCCGGGACAGGGAAATGGAAACACCATATATTTT,CASSTHPGQGNGNTIYF
NA,TRBJ1-1,TRBV4-1,NA,TGCGCCAGCAGCCAAGATTTAAGAGGAAGTGAAGCTTTCTTT,CASSQDLRGSEAFF
NA,TRBJ1-2,TRBV30,NA,TGTGCCTGGTCGCAGGGACGGTACACCTTC,CAWSQGRYTF
few,TRBJ1-1,TRBV19,NA,TGTGCCAGTAGTATTGGGGGCAGGGGAAGAGACACTGAAGCTTTCTTT,CASSIGGRGRDTEAFF
few,TRBJ1-1,TRBV6-5,TRBD1,TGTGCCAGCAGGGACAGGGGGGTGTTGAACACTGAAGCTTTCTTT,CASRDRGVLNTEAFF
NA,TRBJ2-1,TRBV12-3/TRBV12-4,TRBD2,TGTGCCAGCAGGCGACTAGCGGGAGATGAGCAGTTCTTC,CASRRLAGDEQFF
NA,TRBJ1-4,TRBV6-1,TRBD1,TGTGCCAGCAGTGAAGGTCTGACAGGGACTAATGAAAAACTGTTTTTT,CASSEGLTGTNEKLFF
NA,TRBJ1-2,TRBV2,NA,TGTGCCAGCACCGTGGGGACTAATGGGGGCTACACCTTC,CASTVGTNGGYTF